The rows below give T cell receptor beta chains drawn from one sample of a study of blood T cell repertoires in COVID-19. Produced via immunoSEQ multiplex PCR; TCRdb's table is partial and in-frame only. The data show about 440,000 clones, around 89% seen once. Material for sequencing was peripheral blood. Every receptor here comes from a woman younger than 45 with acute or convalescent COVID-19. Both conserved end residues are part of each CDR3. A D gene is named only where the DNA matches it firmly. Where a row states a size, it is once, few, many or the class of an expanded clone; other rows omit it.

abundance	v_gene	j_gene	len	d_gene	CDR3aa	CDR3nt
-	TRBV7-8	TRBJ2-5	15	-	CASSLGRGYQETQYF	TGTGCCAGCAGCTTAGGACGCGGGTACCAAGAGACCCAGTACTTC
-	TRBV15	TRBJ2-4	12	-	CATREQGDIQYF	TGTGCCACCAGAGAACAGGGAGACATTCAGTACTTC
-	TRBV19	TRBJ1-5	15	-	CASSFGQPSNQPQHF	TGTGCCAGTAGTTTCGGACAGCCGAGCAATCAGCCCCAGCATTTT
-	TRBV18	TRBJ1-3	14	-	CASSPAGFGNTIYF	TGTGCCAGCTCACCAGCGGGGTTTGGAAACACCATATATTTT
-	TRBV15	TRBJ2-3	14	-	CATRVVAVADTQYF	TGTGCCACCAGGGTCGTGGCCGTGGCAGATACGCAGTATTTT
-	TRBV24-1	TRBJ2-3	12	-	CATRGGPEIQYF	TGTGCCACCAGGGGGGGACCCGAGATACAGTATTTT
few	TRBV9	TRBJ1-6	15	-	CASSVLGDFGSPLHF	TGTGCCAGCAGCGTATTAGGCGACTTTGGTTCACCCCTCCACTTT
-	TRBV27	TRBJ2-1	14	TRBD2	CASRPLGGLDEQFF	TGTGCCAGCAGACCCCTCGGGGGGTTAGATGAGCAGTTCTTC
-	TRBV18	TRBJ2-7	14	-	CASSGTKTPYEQYF	TGTGCCAGCTCAGGGACAAAGACACCCTACGAGCAGTACTTC
once	TRBV18	TRBJ1-3	16	TRBD1	CASSPNVQGAGNTIYF	TGTGCCAGCTCACCGAATGTTCAGGGGGCTGGAAACACCATATATTTT
-	TRBV19	TRBJ1-4	15	TRBD1	CASSPTAGTVEKLFF	TGTGCCAGTAGTCCAACTGCCGGGACAGTTGAAAAACTGTTTTTT
few	TRBV4-1	TRBJ1-1	17	TRBD1	CASSHLLGQGVDTEAFF	TGCGCCAGCAGCCATCTTCTTGGACAGGGAGTGGACACTGAAGCTTTCTTT
-	TRBV19	TRBJ1-5	16	TRBD1	CASSDGTGDGNQPQHF	TGTGCCAGTAGCGACGGGACAGGGGATGGCAATCAGCCCCAGCATTTT
-	TRBV7-3	TRBJ2-2	14	-	CASAVAADTGELFF	TGTGCCAGTGCGGTAGCGGCGGACACCGGGGAGCTGTTTTTT
-	TRBV12-5	TRBJ2-2	14	-	CASLLPGGRGELFF	TGTGCTAGTCTCCTACCCGGGGGGCGTGGGGAGCTGTTTTTT
-	TRBV7-9	TRBJ2-5	15	TRBD1	CASSPRDREQETQYF	TGTGCCAGCAGCCCGAGGGACAGGGAGCAAGAGACCCAGTACTTC
-	TRBV2	TRBJ1-6	15	TRBD1	CASRKTDRINSPLHF	TGTGCCAGCAGGAAGACGGACAGGATTAATTCACCCCTCCACTTT
-	TRBV30	TRBJ2-1	13	-	CAWTAVSYNEQFF	TGTGCCTGGACAGCGGTGTCCTACAATGAGCAGTTCTTC
-	TRBV3-1/TRBV3-2	TRBJ2-7	15	TRBD1	CASSLLRTGGYEQYF	TGTGCCAGCAGCCTCCTTCGGACAGGGGGCTACGAGCAGTACTTC
-	TRBV2	TRBJ1-5	17	TRBD1	CASSVANSQGRNQPQHF	TGTGCCAGCAGTGTTGCTAACTCACAGGGGCGGAATCAGCCCCAGCATTTT
-	TRBV27	TRBJ1-1	13	-	CASSLGQNTEAFF	TGTGCCAGCAGTTTAGGACAGAACACTGAAGCTTTCTTT
-	TRBV18	TRBJ1-5	15	-	CASSRTVLSNQPQHF	TGTGCCAGCTCACGGACAGTTCTTAGCAATCAGCCCCAGCATTTT
-	TRBV6-1	TRBJ1-4	17	TRBD1	CASSDWDRGAGMEKLFF	TGTGCCAGCAGTGACTGGGACAGGGGCGCGGGAATGGAAAAACTGTTTTTT
once	TRBV30	TRBJ1-2	14	-	CAWSRGTGWDGYTF	TGTGCCTGGAGTAGGGGCACAGGATGGGATGGCTACACCTTC
-	TRBV28	TRBJ2-2	15	TRBD1	CASSLGGQVGGELFF	TGTGCCAGCAGCTTAGGGGGACAGGTTGGAGGGGAGCTGTTTTTT
-	TRBV27	TRBJ1-1	15	TRBD1	CASSRQGLMNTEAFF	TGTGCCAGCAGTAGACAGGGGTTAATGAACACTGAAGCTTTCTTT
-	TRBV28	TRBJ2-5	17	TRBD2	CASSLKLAGGLQETQYF	TGTGCCAGCAGTTTAAAGCTAGCGGGGGGGCTCCAAGAGACCCAGTACTTC
-	TRBV27	TRBJ1-5	14	-	CASSLAGANQPQHF	TGTGCCAGCAGTTTAGCAGGGGCCAATCAGCCCCAGCATTTT
-	TRBV7-9	TRBJ2-2	16	TRBD1	CASRTGTGGGTGELFF	TGTGCCAGCAGGACCGGGACAGGGGGCGGTACCGGGGAGCTGTTTTTT
-	TRBV5-6	TRBJ1-6	15	-	CASSAWDTRNSPLHF	TGTGCCAGCAGCGCATGGGACACCCGAAATTCACCCCTCCACTTT